Listed below are T cell receptor beta chains from one sample, sequenced in a study of response to subunit inactivated influenza vaccine. TCRdb processed the RT-PCR reads anew with MiXCR; each CDR3 protein has one entry. The sample yields about 650,000 distinct CDR3 sequences, 15% to 18% seen once. The sample here was PBMCs from blood, taken 11 to 12 days after vaccination. These receptors all come from a man in his fifties or sixties who received an inactivated influenza vaccine. Each CDR3 is given with its conserved first and last residue. The D gene is left open where the match is weak. The size entry is marked missing in some rows and otherwise reads once, few, many or a size class.

CDR3 protein,CDR3 DNA,V gene,clone size,J gene,D gene
CASSQPAGIGYTF,TGCGCCAGCAGCCAACCGGCAGGAATTGGCTACACCTTC,TRBV4-3,-,TRBJ1-2,-
CASSPGFEKLFF,TGTGCCAGCAGCCCCGGTTTTGAAAAACTGTTTTTT,TRBV11-2,-,TRBJ1-4,-
CASTGGSTEAFF,TGTGCCAGTACCGGGGGGAGTACTGAAGCTTTCTTT,TRBV6-1,few,TRBJ1-1,-
CSAPVGGRDQPQHF,TGCAGTGCTCCGGTCGGGGGCCGGGATCAGCCCCAGCATTTT,TRBV20-1,-,TRBJ1-5,-
CASNLAGVNNEQFF,TGTGCCAGCAACCTAGCGGGAGTCAACAATGAGCAGTTCTTC,TRBV12-3/TRBV12-4,-,TRBJ2-1,TRBD2
CSVEPLGDQETQYF,TGCAGCGTTGAACCTTTGGGTGACCAAGAGACCCAGTACTTC,TRBV29-1,many,TRBJ2-5,-
CASSQVSGNEQYF,TGCGCCAGCAGCCAAGTTTCTGGGAACGAGCAGTACTTC,TRBV4-3,many,TRBJ2-7,-
CASSSGTATYEQYF,TGTGCCAGCAGTTCCGGGACAGCCACCTACGAGCAGTACTTC,TRBV6-5,many,TRBJ2-7,TRBD1
CASSPGNEKLFF,TGCGCCAGCAGCCCGGGAAACGAAAAACTGTTTTTT,TRBV5-1,few,TRBJ1-4,-
CSARGQGELGEGRGDEQFF,TGCAGTGCTAGAGGACAGGGAGAGTTAGGGGAGGGCCGGGGCGATGAGCAGTTCTTC,TRBV20-1,few,TRBJ2-1,-
CSAGDRGSSEQYF,TGCAGCGCTGGGGACAGGGGTTCCTCCGAGCAGTACTTC,TRBV29-1,-,TRBJ2-7,TRBD1
CAWSHRDRGPDTQYF,TGTGCCTGGAGTCACAGGGACAGGGGGCCCGATACGCAGTATTTT,TRBV30,-,TRBJ2-3,TRBD1
CASNRTGLYNEQFF,TGTGCCAGCAATCGGACAGGGCTTTACAATGAGCAGTTCTTC,TRBV6-1,-,TRBJ2-1,TRBD1
CASKVDGSQGYEQYF,TGTGCCAGCAAGGTGGACGGGTCCCAGGGGTACGAGCAGTACTTC,TRBV2,few,TRBJ2-7,-
CATSRDRLGNEQFF,TGTGCCACCAGCAGAGATCGGCTAGGCAATGAGCAGTTCTTC,TRBV15,few,TRBJ2-1,-
CASSRGPGNTGELFF,TGTGCCAGCAGCCGCGGGCCCGGGAACACCGGGGAGCTGTTTTTT,TRBV7-9,-,TRBJ2-2,-
CASSPGQPYTDTQYF,TGTGCCAGCAGCCCGGGACAGCCCTACACAGATACGCAGTATTTT,TRBV7-2,few,TRBJ2-3,TRBD1
CASSPFVTGELFF,TGTGCCAGCAGTCCTTTCGTCACCGGGGAGCTGTTTTTT,TRBV6-2/TRBV6-3,few,TRBJ2-2,-
CASSFIPGQGPYEQYF,TGTGCCAGCAGCTTCATCCCGGGACAGGGGCCCTACGAGCAGTACTTC,TRBV7-9,-,TRBJ2-7,TRBD1
CASSWDGGTYNEQFF,TGTGCCAGCAGCTGGGATGGCGGGACTTACAATGAGCAGTTCTTC,TRBV7-3,-,TRBJ2-1,-
CASSLSGTGGAYTEAFF,TGTGCCAGCAGTTTAAGTGGGACAGGGGGCGCCTACACTGAAGCTTTCTTT,TRBV12-3/TRBV12-4,-,TRBJ1-1,TRBD1
CAIRDRIDNSGANVLTF,TGTGCCATCAGAGATAGAATCGACAACTCTGGGGCCAACGTCCTGACTTTC,TRBV10-3,-,TRBJ2-6,-
CASSSWTRGIANYGYTF,TGTGCCAGCAGTTCCTGGACGCGGGGGATAGCCAACTATGGCTACACCTTC,TRBV28,-,TRBJ1-2,-
CASSSDPTDTQYF,TGCGCCAGCAGCTCAGACCCAACAGATACGCAGTATTTT,TRBV5-1,-,TRBJ2-3,-
CASSFQRQVTSGANVLTF,TGTGCCAGCAGCTTCCAGAGACAGGTGACCTCTGGGGCCAACGTCCTGACTTTC,TRBV11-1,-,TRBJ2-6,-
CASSVTGGSSGNTIYF,TGTGCCAGCAGCGTGACAGGGGGATCGTCTGGAAACACCATATATTTT,TRBV7-2,few,TRBJ1-3,TRBD1
CASKLQGGVEKLFF,TGTGCCAGCAAACTACAGGGAGGGGTTGAAAAACTGTTTTTT,TRBV28,-,TRBJ1-4,-
CASSGLRSNTGELFF,TGTGCCAGCAGCGGCCTGAGATCGAACACCGGGGAGCTGTTTTTT,TRBV9,few,TRBJ2-2,-
CASSHVGSGIMETQYF,TGTGCCAGCAGCCACGTGGGTAGCGGGATCATGGAGACCCAGTACTTC,TRBV7-9,-,TRBJ2-5,TRBD2
CASSLDRNRAHEQYF,TGTGCCAGCAGCTTAGATCGTAACAGGGCCCACGAGCAGTACTTC,TRBV11-2,few,TRBJ2-7,-
CAISGGVGRWNTEAFF,TGTGCCATCAGTGGGGGGGTTGGGCGCTGGAACACTGAAGCTTTCTTT,TRBV10-3,few,TRBJ1-1,-
CAISESPSEQYF,TGTGCCATCAGTGAGTCCCCGTCGGAGCAGTACTTC,TRBV10-3,-,TRBJ2-7,-
CASSPYGQPQHF,TGTGCCAGCAGCCCCTACGGTCAGCCCCAGCATTTT,TRBV3-1,many,TRBJ1-5,-
CASSSGGAGRGYTF,TGTGCCAGCAGCTCCGGGGGTGCAGGGCGCGGCTACACCTTC,TRBV7-2,-,TRBJ1-2,-
CASSQDAFGTSTDTQYF,TGTGCCAGCAGCCAAGATGCCTTCGGGACTAGCACAGATACGCAGTATTTT,TRBV4-2,many,TRBJ2-3,-
CASSVRTGGNSPLHF,TGTGCCAGCAGCGTCAGGACAGGGGGCAACTCACCCCTCCACTTT,TRBV9,-,TRBJ1-6,TRBD1
CASSPLTGGVETQYF,TGCGCCAGCAGCCCCCTGACAGGGGGCGTGGAGACCCAGTACTTC,TRBV4-1,few,TRBJ2-5,TRBD1
CASSAGTGSSPLHF,TGTGCCAGCAGCGCCGGGACAGGGAGCTCACCCCTCCACTTT,TRBV7-9,-,TRBJ1-6,TRBD1
CASSLGEGEQFF,TGCGCCAGCAGCTTGGGAGAAGGTGAGCAGTTCTTC,TRBV5-1,-,TRBJ2-1,-
CASSLMEGGVRRSRYNEQFF,TGCGCCAGCAGCTTGATGGAGGGTGGGGTACGGCGGAGTCGATACAATGAGCAGTTCTTC,TRBV5-1,few,TRBJ2-1,-
CASRSGTGGTGNTIYF,TGTGCCAGCAGGTCCGGGACAGGGGGCACTGGAAACACCATATATTTT,TRBV6-1,few,TRBJ1-3,TRBD1
CASSLLGYEQYF,TGTGCCAGCAGCCTCCTGGGGTACGAGCAGTACTTC,TRBV28,many,TRBJ2-7,-
CASSHRMDTEAFF,TGCGCCAGCAGCCACCGTATGGACACTGAAGCTTTCTTT,TRBV4-3,-,TRBJ1-1,-
CASSFQGLQETQYF,TGTGCCAGCAGTTTTCAGGGTCTCCAAGAGACCCAGTACTTC,TRBV27,-,TRBJ2-5,-
CASSVTGADTEAFF,TGTGCCAGCAGTGTGACAGGGGCCGACACTGAAGCTTTCTTT,TRBV6-1,few,TRBJ1-1,TRBD1
CASSSGQGMGYEQYF,TGCGCCAGCAGCTCCGGACAGGGCATGGGCTACGAGCAGTACTTC,TRBV5-1,-,TRBJ2-7,TRBD1
CASREGTSLTYEQYF,TGTGCCAGCAGAGAAGGGACTAGCCTAACCTACGAGCAGTACTTC,TRBV2,-,TRBJ2-7,TRBD2
CASSLVLSTQPKNIQYF,TGTGCCAGCAGCTTGGTGCTTTCGACTCAGCCCAAAAACATTCAGTACTTC,TRBV5-6,-,TRBJ2-4,-
CATSDGRYGYTF,TGTGCCACCAGTGATGGACGGTATGGCTACACCTTC,TRBV24-1,few,TRBJ1-2,-
CASSWRKTYTGELFF,TGTGCCAGCAGTTGGAGGAAAACTTACACCGGGGAGCTGTTTTTT,TRBV6-5,many,TRBJ2-2,-
CASRALAQETQYF,TGTGCCAGCCGGGCCCTAGCACAGGAGACCCAGTACTTC,TRBV2,few,TRBJ2-5,-
CSAAVSAGPYNEQFF,TGCAGTGCTGCTGTCTCAGCGGGCCCCTACAATGAGCAGTTCTTC,TRBV20-1,-,TRBJ2-1,-
CATSAPSRTRTDTQYF,TGTGCCACCAGTGCGCCCTCTCGGACACGCACAGATACGCAGTATTTT,TRBV24-1,once,TRBJ2-3,-
CASSFAQGAGETQYF,TGTGCCAGCAGCTTCGCACAGGGGGCTGGAGAGACCCAGTACTTC,TRBV7-9,many,TRBJ2-5,TRBD1
CSASNRGRDNEQFF,TGCAGTGCGTCAAACAGGGGGAGAGACAATGAGCAGTTCTTC,TRBV20-1,few,TRBJ2-1,TRBD1
CASSPLTGMSEQYF,TGTGCCAGCAGCCCTCTGACAGGGATGTCCGAGCAGTACTTC,TRBV28,many,TRBJ2-7,TRBD1
CASSIGTGSNEQFF,TGTGCCAGCAGCATAGGGACAGGGTCCAATGAGCAGTTCTTC,TRBV12-3/TRBV12-4,-,TRBJ2-1,TRBD1
CASSLDGRDEQYF,TGCGCCAGCAGCTTGGACGGTCGGGACGAGCAGTACTTC,TRBV5-1,-,TRBJ2-7,-
CASSYPTRATGELFF,TGTGCCAGCAGTTACCCGACTAGGGCCACCGGGGAGCTGTTTTTT,TRBV6-2/TRBV6-3,-,TRBJ2-2,-
CASRKLAVSNQPQHF,TGTGCCAGCAGAAAGCTAGCGGTTAGCAATCAGCCCCAGCATTTT,TRBV6-1,few,TRBJ1-5,-